This T cell receptor (beta chain) emerged from a study of cytomegalovirus exposure and HLA in healthy donors. Study-level findings and limits: The tendency of first-cohort TCR clusters to co-occur in the 120 validation repertoires was identified by a subsequent analysis. The study flagged 150 to 200 TCR beta chains as cytomegalovirus-associated.

Germline lookup yields CDR1 MDHEN and CDR2 SYDVKM. This CDR3 has 15 residues. V was pared by 4 bases and J by 4 bases, with 16 bases between. Donors came from a validation cohort of over 100 subjects, distinct from the first 666-subject cohort. On this clone: No antigen is known for it.

The assay was immunoSEQ multiplex PCR, and TCRdb's table has in-frame clones only and misses some. In the table there are 200,000 to 250,000 clones, approximately 82% of which are singletons. Specimen: PBMCs. The TCR was taken from a woman aged 18 to 35 in good health and CMV-seronegative. The J gene is TRBJ2-5, the V gene TRBV28; a weak D match, TRBD2 (6 bases). CDR3 DNA: TGTGCCAGCAGTTCCCGGGTGGGGAGGAGAGAGACCCAGTACTTC. This encodes CASSSRVGRRETQYF.